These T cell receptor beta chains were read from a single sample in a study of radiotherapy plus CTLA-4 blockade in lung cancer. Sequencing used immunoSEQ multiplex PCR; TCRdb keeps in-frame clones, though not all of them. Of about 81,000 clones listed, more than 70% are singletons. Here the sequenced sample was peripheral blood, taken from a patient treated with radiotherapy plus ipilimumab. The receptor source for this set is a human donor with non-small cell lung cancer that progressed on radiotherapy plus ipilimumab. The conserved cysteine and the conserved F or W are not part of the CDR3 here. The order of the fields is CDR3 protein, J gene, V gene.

CDR3: ASSLWTGASGANVLT
J: TRBJ2-6
V: TRBV5-4

CDR3: ASSLRTAGGGNEQF
J: TRBJ2-1
V: TRBV5-4

CDR3: ASSLDVNNEKLF
J: TRBJ1-4
V: TRBV5-1

CDR3: ASSFDPSSTDTQY
J: TRBJ2-3
V: TRBV5-1

CDR3: ASVGGGATYYEQY
J: TRBJ2-7
V: TRBV9

CDR3: ASSPGPYAGNTIY
J: TRBJ1-3
V: TRBV7-3

CDR3: SARVEYEQY
J: TRBJ2-7
V: TRBV20-1

CDR3: ASSLGTSSFYEQY
J: TRBJ2-7
V: TRBV27

CDR3: AWSVLRQGVAQY
J: TRBJ2-7
V: TRBV30

CDR3: ASTATGANVLT
J: TRBJ2-6
V: TRBV6-5

CDR3: ASSYSMRTGGGYT
J: TRBJ1-2
V: TRBV6-5

CDR3: ASTGVTSYEQY
J: TRBJ2-7
V: TRBV10-2

CDR3: ASSLGVLAYNDYEQY
J: TRBJ2-7
V: TRBV13

CDR3: ASSILLADNEQF
J: TRBJ2-1
V: TRBV19

CDR3: ASSPLNADTQY
J: TRBJ2-3
V: TRBV7-6

CDR3: ASDRESFNQPQH
J: TRBJ1-5
V: TRBV19

CDR3: ASSFGRQGNTEAF
J: TRBJ1-1
V: TRBV27

CDR3: ASSLEASKGEQF
J: TRBJ2-1
V: TRBV7-7

CDR3: ASSLQGRSPLH
J: TRBJ1-6
V: TRBV7-8

CDR3: ASVAGGASDTQY
J: TRBJ2-3
V: TRBV6-5

CDR3: ASRQGNTEAF
J: TRBJ1-1
V: TRBV4-1

CDR3: ASSLIGLQQGGSEQY
J: TRBJ2-7
V: TRBV7-8

CDR3: ASSEGDSLSETQY
J: TRBJ2-5
V: TRBV6-1

CDR3: ASSPGLGGTGELF
J: TRBJ2-2
V: TRBV7-7

CDR3: ASSQDGGGVGGYT
J: TRBJ1-2
V: TRBV4-1

CDR3: ASSLVGAVNTGELF
J: TRBJ2-2
V: TRBV5-1

CDR3: ACGRGSYTEAF
J: TRBJ1-1
V: TRBV30

CDR3: ASSGGQGGNTEAF
J: TRBJ1-1
V: TRBV11-3

CDR3: ASSQRSVYGYT
J: TRBJ1-2
V: TRBV6-1

CDR3: ASSQGGRDEQY
J: TRBJ2-7
V: TRBV4-1

CDR3: ASSSLRGRVYNEQF
J: TRBJ2-1
V: TRBV11-2

CDR3: SVATGTVDGEQY
J: TRBJ2-7
V: TRBV29-1

CDR3: ASSYRRGQGEKLF
J: TRBJ1-4
V: TRBV6-6

CDR3: ASSILQETQY
J: TRBJ2-5
V: TRBV5-5

CDR3: ASSLMGIQETQY
J: TRBJ2-5
V: TRBV7-3